This is a list of T cell receptor beta chains from one sample in a study of cytomegalovirus exposure and HLA in healthy donors. Only in-frame clones appear in the TCRdb table, and some are missing; sequencing was by immunoSEQ multiplex PCR. The table shows approximately 120,000 clones, with 72% occurring only once. Source material: PBMCs. The source of these receptors is a man under 40 in good health and CMV-seronegative. The CDR3 runs from the conserved cysteine through the conserved F or W. A D gene is named only where the DNA matches it firmly. Size is omitted from some rows. Given values are once, few, many or a class for expanded clones.

abundance	v_gene	j_gene	d_gene	CDR3nt	CDR3aa
.	TRBV30	TRBJ2-7	.	TGTGCCTGGACGACAGGACGCTCCTACGAGCAGTACTTC	CAWTTGRSYEQYF
once	TRBV9	TRBJ1-3	.	TGTGCCAGCAGCGTAGCAGGGGACGGAATCTCTGGAAACACCATATATTTT	CASSVAGDGISGNTIYF
.	TRBV4-2	TRBJ2-2	TRBD2	TGTGCCAGCAGCCAAGCGAGACTAGCGGGGGGAATGAACACCGGGGAGCTGTTTTTT	CASSQARLAGGMNTGELFF
.	TRBV5-1	TRBJ2-2	.	TGCGCCAGCAGCTTGTGGTCAGGGCGTTTAAGTAGCACCGGGGAGCTGTTTTTT	CASSLWSGRLSSTGELFF
.	TRBV6-4	TRBJ2-3	TRBD1	TGTGCCAGCAGTGACTCGACAGGGGGCGCAGATACGCAGTATTTT	CASSDSTGGADTQYF
once	TRBV5-1	TRBJ2-3	.	TGCGCCAGCAGCTTGGAACGGGCAGATACGCAGTATTTT	CASSLERADTQYF
once	TRBV25-1	TRBJ2-5	TRBD1	TGTGCCAGCAGTGATCCCAGGGGGCAAGAGACCCAGTACTTC	CASSDPRGQETQYF
.	TRBV9	TRBJ2-5	TRBD2	TGTGCCAGCAGCGTAGGGCCAGCGGGGGGGGGAGAGACCCAGTACTTC	CASSVGPAGGGETQYF
.	TRBV5-1	TRBJ2-2	TRBD1	TGCGCCAGCAGCGCTGACAGGGGGGACACCGGGGAGCTGTTTTTT	CASSADRGDTGELFF
.	TRBV18	TRBJ1-2	.	TGTGCCAGCTCAATCGACAGCTATGGCTACACCTTC	CASSIDSYGYTF
.	TRBV5-1	TRBJ2-5	TRBD1	TGCGCCAGCAGCCCCGTTGGGACAGGGCAAGAGACCCAGTACTTC	CASSPVGTGQETQYF
.	TRBV27	TRBJ2-3	TRBD2	TGTGCCAGCAGTTTATGGAGCGGGGGGGCTACAGATACGCAGTATTTT	CASSLWSGGATDTQYF
.	TRBV11-2	TRBJ1-6	TRBD1	TGTGCCAGCAGCTTCAAATCCAAGGGGGCGGGTTTCGGTAATTCACCCCTCCACTTT	CASSFKSKGAGFGNSPLHF
.	TRBV9	TRBJ2-7	.	TGTGCCAGCAGCGTAACAGGGCTCTCCTACGAGCAGTACTTC	CASSVTGLSYEQYF
.	TRBV5-6	TRBJ1-1	TRBD1	TGTGCTAGCAGCCGAGTGTGGACAGGGGGCCGGAACACTGAAGCTTTCTTT	CASSRVWTGGRNTEAFF
.	TRBV15	TRBJ2-7	TRBD1	TGTGCCACCAGCCCTCCCTTGGGGCGACAGGGGGTACCCTACGAGCAGTACTTC	CATSPPLGRQGVPYEQYF
.	TRBV6-1	TRBJ1-2	.	TGTGCCAGCAGCCGAGCGCAGGGAAACTATGGCTACACCTTC	CASSRAQGNYGYTF
.	TRBV7-8	TRBJ2-5	.	TGTGCCAGCAGCTTAGCGCCAGCGCTCCAAGAGACCCAGTACTTC	CASSLAPALQETQYF
.	TRBV6-5	TRBJ2-7	.	TGTGCCAGCAGTTATCTGGACAGCTCCTACGAGCAGTACTTC	CASSYLDSSYEQYF
.	TRBV4-3	TRBJ2-7	TRBD1	TGCGCCAGCAGCCAAGGGACAGGGAATTACGAGCAGTACTTC	CASSQGTGNYEQYF
few	TRBV11-2	TRBJ2-2	.	TGTGCCAGCAGCTTAGTGAGCTACGGGGAGCTGTTTTTT	CASSLVSYGELFF
.	TRBV27	TRBJ1-2	TRBD1	TGTGCCAGCAGGTACCCAGGGGGAGGCTACACCTTC	CASRYPGGGYTF
.	TRBV5-1	TRBJ1-5	TRBD1	TGCGCCAGCAGCTTGGGACAGGGTTACAATCAGCCCCAGCATTTT	CASSLGQGYNQPQHF